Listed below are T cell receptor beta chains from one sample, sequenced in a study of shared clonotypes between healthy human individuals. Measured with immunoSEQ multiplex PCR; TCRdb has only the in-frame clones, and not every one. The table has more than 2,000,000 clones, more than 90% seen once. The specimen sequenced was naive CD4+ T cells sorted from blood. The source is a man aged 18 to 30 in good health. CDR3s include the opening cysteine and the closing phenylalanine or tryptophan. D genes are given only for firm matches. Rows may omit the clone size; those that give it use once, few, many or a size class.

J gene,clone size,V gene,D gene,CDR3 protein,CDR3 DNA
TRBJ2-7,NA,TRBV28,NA,CASSINGGPSREQYF,TGTGCCAGCAGTATTAACGGGGGCCCCTCCAGGGAGCAGTACTTC
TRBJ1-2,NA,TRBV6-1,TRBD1,CASRLEVSGGYGYTF,TGTGCCAGCAGGCTGGAGGTGTCAGGGGGTTATGGCTACACCTTC
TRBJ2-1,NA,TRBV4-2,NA,CASSQEGGAVYEQFF,TGTGCCAGCAGCCAAGAAGGGGGGGCCGTATATGAGCAGTTCTTC
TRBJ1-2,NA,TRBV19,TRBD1,CASSTQGQGTSGYTF,TGTGCCAGTAGTACCCAGGGACAGGGGACCAGTGGCTACACCTTC
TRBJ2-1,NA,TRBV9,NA,CASSGGRDNVNEQFF,TGTGCCAGCAGCGGGGGACGGGATAATGTAAATGAGCAGTTCTTC
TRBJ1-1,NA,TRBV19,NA,CASSILIGLEAFF,TGTGCCAGTAGTATTTTGATCGGGCTCGAAGCTTTCTTT
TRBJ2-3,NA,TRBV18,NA,CASSPQYGDTDTQYF,TGTGCCAGCTCACCTCAATACGGTGACACAGATACGCAGTATTTT
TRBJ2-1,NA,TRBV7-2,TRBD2,CASSLVGTSGGALSEQFF,TGTGCCAGCAGCTTAGTTGGGACTAGCGGGGGGGCCCTCTCTGAGCAGTTCTTC
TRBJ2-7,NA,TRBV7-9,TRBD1,CASSSGTGIRSYEQYF,TGTGCCAGCAGCTCCGGGACAGGGATCCGCTCCTACGAGCAGTACTTC
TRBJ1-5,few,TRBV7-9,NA,CASSLSYSNQPQHF,TGTGCCAGCAGCTTGAGTTATAGCAATCAGCCCCAGCATTTT
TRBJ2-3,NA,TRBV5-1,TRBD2,CASSPGLADSDTQYF,TGCGCCAGCAGCCCGGGACTAGCGGACTCAGATACGCAGTATTTT
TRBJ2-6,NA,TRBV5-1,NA,CASSTPPSGANVLTF,TGCGCCAGCAGCACCCCTCCTAGCGGGGCCAACGTCCTGACTTTC
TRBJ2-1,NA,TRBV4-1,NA,CASSQEIYGRGEQFF,TGCGCCAGCAGCCAAGAAATTTACGGGAGAGGGGAGCAGTTCTTC
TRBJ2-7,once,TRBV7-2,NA,CASSFTGTRDEQYF,TGTGCCAGCAGCTTTACAGGGACTCGGGACGAGCAGTACTTC
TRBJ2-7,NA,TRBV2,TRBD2,CASSEAGPRGLASYEQYF,TGTGCCAGCAGTGAAGCGGGCCCTAGGGGACTAGCGTCATACGAGCAGTACTTC
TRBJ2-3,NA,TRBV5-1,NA,CASREGSGSLDTQYF,TGCGCCAGCAGGGAAGGGTCCGGGAGTTTAGATACGCAGTATTTT
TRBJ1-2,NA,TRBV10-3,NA,CAISERVKAYGYTF,TGTGCCATCAGTGAGCGGGTGAAGGCCTATGGCTACACCTTC
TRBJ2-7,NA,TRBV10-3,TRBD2,CAAGLAQNEQYF,TGTGCCGCGGGACTAGCGCAAAACGAGCAGTACTTC
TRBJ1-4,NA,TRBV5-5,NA,CASSSSIGPSFEKLFF,TGTGCCAGCAGCTCCTCAATTGGGCCGTCATTTGAAAAACTGTTTTTT
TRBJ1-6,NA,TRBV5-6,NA,CASSLRQIGSPLHF,TGTGCCAGCAGCTTGCGGCAGATAGGGTCACCCCTCCACTTT
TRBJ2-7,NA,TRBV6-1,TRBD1,CASIGRGLDEQYF,TGTGCCAGCATCGGCAGGGGGCTCGATGAGCAGTACTTC
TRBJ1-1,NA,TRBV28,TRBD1,CASSVGTGGGYTEAFF,TGTGCCAGCAGCGTTGGGACAGGGGGCGGCTACACTGAAGCTTTCTTT
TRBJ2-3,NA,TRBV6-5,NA,CASRNTRSLPYF,TGTGCCAGCAGAAACACTAGGAGTTTACCGTATTTT
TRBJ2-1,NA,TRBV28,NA,CASRLGTLYNEQFF,TGTGCCAGCAGGCTCGGGACCCTCTACAATGAGCAGTTCTTC
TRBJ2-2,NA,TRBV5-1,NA,CASCPGHGNTGELFF,TGCGCCAGCTGTCCGGGACACGGGAACACCGGGGAGCTGTTTTTT
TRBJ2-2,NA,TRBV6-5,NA,CASRIDRLNTGELFF,TGTGCCAGCAGAATCGACAGGTTAAACACCGGGGAGCTGTTTTTT
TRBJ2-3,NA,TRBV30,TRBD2,CAWSVTSGTDTQYF,TGTGCCTGGAGTGTAACTAGCGGCACAGATACGCAGTATTTT
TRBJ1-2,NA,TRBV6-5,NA,CASMDRTGYTF,TGTGCCAGCATGGACAGAACCGGCTACACCTTC